This entry concerns a single T cell receptor beta chain. Its antigen is unknown. CDR1 is SGHDT and CDR2 is YYEEEE in the germline V gene. CDR3 length: 13 amino acids. Deletions cut 1 base from V and 8 bases from J, with 11 bases between. This specimen belongs to a study of post-analysis software for immune sequencing data. Study-level background: Secondary progressive, relapsing-remitting and progressive-relapsing multiple sclerosis were among the included disease courses.

TCR beta libraries were prepared from cDNA with unique molecular identifiers. Between roughly 0.9 and 11 million T cells gave rise to 500,000 to 650,000 cDNA molecules. TCRdb processed the PCR reads anew with MiXCR; each CDR3 protein has one entry. The data hold around 160,000 distinct CDR3 sequences, with roughly 35% observed a single time. Overall study results and limits: Elevated frequency relative to controls characterized roughly 5 TRBV segments in patients, TRBV5-6, TRBV5-1 and TRBV20-1 among them.

The TCR was taken from a girl aged 5-17 years with multiple sclerosis. The sample consisted of blood, taken after autologous hematopoietic stem cell transplantation. The J gene is TRBJ2-3, the V gene TRBV5-6, with unresolved D. CDR3 sequence reads: CASSLQERVTQYF. Written as DNA, the CDR3 is TGTGCCAGCAGCTTGCAGGAGCGTGTTACGCAGTATTTT. Filled out from reference TRBV5-6 and TRBJ2-3, the complete variable domain reads DAGVTQSPTHLIKTRGQQVTLRCSPKSGHDTVSWYQQALGQGPQFIFQYYEEEERQRGNFPDRFSGHQFPNYSSELNVNALLLGDSALYLCASSLQERVTQYFGPGTRLTVL.